These 19 T cell receptor beta chains were all obtained from the same sample, sequenced in a study of post-analysis software for immune sequencing data. Broader study findings: The study found TRBV5-6, TRBV5-1 and TRBV20-1 among five or six TRBV segments more frequent in patients than controls.

Their antigens are not known. The library was made from cDNA and included unique molecular identifiers. Using its own MiXCR run on the PCR reads, TCRdb lists one record per CDR3 protein. The sample shows a few hundred thousand distinct CDR3 sequences, around 37% of them seen only once. Sequencing input: blood. Every receptor here comes from a girl aged 10 to 17 with multiple sclerosis.

This clonotype has only a few counts. This chain links TRBV7-2 with TRBJ2-3; D is possibly TRBD2 (5 bases). This CDR3 is 19 amino acids long. Germline CDR1 is SGHTA and CDR2 is FQGNSA. V was shortened by 5 bases and J by 2 bases, with 26 bases between the two germline ends. The CDR3 nucleotides read TGTGCCAGCAGCACCTCGCAACCTCGTGGCGGGCAGGACACAGATACGCAGTATTTT. It specifies CASSTSQPRGGQDTDTQYF.

The chain is built from TRBV2 and TRBJ2-7; 10 bases map to TRBD1. The CDR3 is made up of 15 amino acids. V lost 4 bases and J lost 3; bases outside the gene matches: 6. CDR1 is SNHLY and CDR2 is FYNNEI in the germline V gene. The CDR3 loop reads CASSVSGTGVYEQYF. The CDR3 DNA follows: TGTGCCAGCAGTGTCTCAGGGACAGGGGTCTACGAGCAGTACTTC.

The chain employs TRBV6-6 and TRBJ1-2; no firm D call. The CDR3 runs to 14 residues. Trimming left V 7 bases short and J 0 bases short, with 12 bases between. Germline loops: CDR1 MNHNY, CDR2 SVGAGI (reference sequence). The CDR3 here is CASTQGPTNYGYTF. CDR3 coding DNA: TGTGCCAGCACTCAAGGGCCCACTAACTATGGCTACACCTTC.

The chain combines TRBV12-3 or TRBV12-4 with TRBJ2-1, with D maybe TRBD1 (6 bases). V lost 5 bases and J lost 12, with 20 bases in between. The CDR3 loop spans 14 amino acids. The CDR3 sequence is CASSAGQTEPVQFF. For the CDR3, the DNA is TGTGCCAGCAGTGCTGGACAGACTGAACCGGTGCAGTTCTTC.

This clonotype came up a few times. The chain joins TRBV7-9 to TRBJ2-1; D unresolved. CDR3 length equals 15 residues. The germline V and J ends were trimmed by 4 bases and 11 bases, with 21 bases remaining between them. Germline V gene data show CDR1 as SEHNR and CDR2 as FQNEAQ (reference sequence). CDR3 region: CASSSPWKGREQQFF. CDR3 in DNA: TGTGCCAGCAGCTCCCCATGGAAAGGCAGAGAGCAGCAGTTCTTC.

The V gene is TRBV6-2 or TRBV6-3, the J gene TRBJ2-1; D gene ambiguous. The end of the DNA is better explained by TRBJ2-7, so the J call may be wrong. In germline, CDR1 is MNHEY, CDR2 SVGEGT. The CDR3 consists of 13 residues. CDR3 amino acids: CASSYGLYNEQYF. The CDR3 DNA follows: TGTGCCAGCAGTTACGGGCTCTACAATGAGCAGTACTTC.

Only a few counts were recorded for this clonotype. The chain carries TRBV6-5 and TRBJ1-4, with D unresolved. Germline V gives CDR1 MNHEY, CDR2 SVGAGI. Between the trimmed V and J ends, which lost 6 bases and 5 bases, there was a span of 13 bases. This CDR3 contains 14 residues. Here the CDR3 DNA reads TGTGCCAGCAGCGCGGACGTGTGGAATGAAAAACTGTTTTTT. Protein product: CASSADVWNEKLFF.

Only a few counts were recorded for this clonotype. The chain joins TRBV20-1 to TRBJ1-1, with unresolved D. The length of the CDR3 is 12 residues. CDR1 DFQATT and CDR2 SNEGSKA come from the germline V gene (reference sequence). The V end lost 5 bases, the J end lost 2 bases, and 9 bases lay between the germline ends. Here the CDR3 reads CSASKGNTEAFF. DNA for the CDR3: TGCAGTGCTTCCAAAGGCAACACTGAAGCTTTCTTT.

The V gene is TRBV28, the J gene TRBJ2-1; D is uncertain. Trimming took off 1 base at V and 3 bases at J, with 13 bases between the two ends. The germline V gene encodes CDR1 MDHEN and CDR2 SYDVKM. The CDR3 has 16 amino acids. The CDR3 sequence: CASSLYVGPGYNEQFF. CDR3 sequence (DNA): TGTGCCAGCAGTTTATATGTCGGGCCCGGCTACAATGAGCAGTTCTTC.

On this clonotype: A much more abundant neighbour one base away suggests this may be a read error. The genes are TRBV24-1 and TRBJ2-6; no reliable D call. CDR1 is KGHDR and CDR2 is SFDVKD in the germline V gene. The CDR3 is 15 amino acids. Here the CDR3 reads CATSDLHSEANVLTF. As DNA, the CDR3 is TGTGCCACCAGTGATTTACACTCTGAGGCCAACGTCCTGACTTTC.

This clonotype was seen more than once but under ten times. The V gene is TRBV11-2, the J gene TRBJ2-7; 7 bases align to TRBD1. The ends lost 4 bases at V and 1 base at J; junction bases unmatched: 10. Germline CDR1 SGHAT, CDR2 FQNNGV. The CDR3 spans 16 residues. The CDR3, as DNA: TGTGCCAGCAGCTCACCCGACAGGGCCCCTTCCTACGAGCAGTACTTC. Its protein is CASSSPDRAPSYEQYF.

This clonotype has only a few counts. The V gene is TRBV12-3 or TRBV12-4, the J gene TRBJ1-1, with D perhaps matching TRBD1 (5 bases). The CDR3 sequence is 15 residues long. Trimming left V 3 bases short and J 2 bases short, with 13 bases between. The CDR3 is CASSFSGTSNTEAFF. CDR3 DNA sequence: TGTGCCAGCAGTTTTTCCGGGACTTCCAACACTGAAGCTTTCTTT.

This clonotype appeared a few times. This sequence joins TRBV5-1 and TRBJ2-7; 8 nucleotides agree with TRBD1. After removal of 7 bases from V and 7 bases from J, the junction contained 13 bases not matched to a gene. Looked up from germline, CDR1 is SGHRS and CDR2 is YFSETQ. The CDR3 loop spans 14 amino acids. CDR3 nucleotide sequence: TGCGCCAGCTTCCCCGGGACAGGACCTTTAGAGCAGTACTTC. Translation: CASFPGTGPLEQYF.

The V call is TRBV6-1, the J call TRBJ2-2; 11 bases map to TRBD2. V shed 5 bases, J shed 2 bases, and the junction held 10 bases outside the gene matches. The CDR3 totals 18 residues. CDR1 is MNHNS, CDR2 SASEGT, per germline. The CDR3 nucleotides are TGTGCCAGCAGTCAAAGCCCCGGACTAGCGGGCAACACCGGGGAGCTGTTTTTT. The encoded protein is CASSQSPGLAGNTGELFF.

This chain joins TRBV9 and TRBJ2-3; D assignment may be TRBD1 or TRBD2 (5 bases each). Deletions cut 0 bases from V and 5 bases from J, with 10 bases between. CDR1 is SGDLS, CDR2 YYNGEE, per germline. The CDR3 is 14 residues long. In DNA, the CDR3 is TGTGCCAGCAGCGTAGCCCCTGGGGGAGATACGCAGTATTTT. It is translated as CASSVAPGGDTQYF.

This chain uses TRBV7-8 with TRBJ1-2; 8 nucleotides agree with TRBD1. This CDR3 spans 14 amino acids. Germline V lookup: CDR1 SGHVS, CDR2 FQNEAQ. V dropped 5 bases and J dropped 6; count of bases not matched to a gene: 8. CDR3 DNA sequence: TGTGCCAGCAGCCGCGGACAGGGACATGATGGCTACACCTTC. Protein sequence: CASSRGQGHDGYTF.

The chain links TRBV20-1 to TRBJ1-5; 7 bases fit TRBD1. The V gene end was trimmed by 5 bases and the J gene end by 4 bases; junction bases not matched to a gene: 5. The germline V gene encodes CDR1 DFQATT and CDR2 SNEGSKA (reference sequence). CDR3 length: 13 amino acids. The CDR3 sequence is CSARTGENQPQHF. CDR3 in DNA: TGCAGTGCTCGGACAGGCGAGAATCAGCCCCAGCATTTT.

Here the CDR3 reads CASSYYRGAGGYTF. The CDR3 DNA sequence: TGTGCCAGCAGTTACTACCGGGGGGCGGGTGGCTACACCTTC. The chain carries TRBV6-5 and TRBJ1-2; tentative D call: TRBD1 (6 bases). The CDR3 runs 14 residues. Germline loops: CDR1 MNHEY, CDR2 SVGAGI. The germline V and J ends were trimmed by 1 base and 7 bases, with 13 bases remaining between them.

The chain combines TRBV7-9 with TRBJ1-1; the D gene is possibly TRBD1 (6 bases). The germline V and J ends were trimmed by 5 bases and 5 bases, with 24 bases remaining between them. Germline V gene lookup returns CDR1 SEHNR and CDR2 FQNEAQ (reference sequence). The CDR3 totals 17 residues. Here the CDR3 reads CASSPRLGQGLSTEAFF. In nucleotides, the CDR3 is TGTGCCAGCAGCCCCCGACTAGGGCAGGGGCTGAGTACTGAAGCTTTCTTT.